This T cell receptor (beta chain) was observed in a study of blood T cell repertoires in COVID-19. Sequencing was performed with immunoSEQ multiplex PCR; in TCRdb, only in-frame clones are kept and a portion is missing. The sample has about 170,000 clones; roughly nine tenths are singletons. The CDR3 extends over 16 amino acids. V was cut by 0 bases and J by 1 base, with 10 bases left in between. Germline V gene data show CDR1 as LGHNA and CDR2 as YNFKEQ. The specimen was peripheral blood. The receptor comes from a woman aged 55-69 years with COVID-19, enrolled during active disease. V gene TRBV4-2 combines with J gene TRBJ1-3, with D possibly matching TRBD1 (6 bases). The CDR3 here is CASSQDQGMSGNTIYF. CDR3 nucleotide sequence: TGTGCCAGCAGCCAAGATCAGGGGATGTCTGGAAACACCATATATTTT.